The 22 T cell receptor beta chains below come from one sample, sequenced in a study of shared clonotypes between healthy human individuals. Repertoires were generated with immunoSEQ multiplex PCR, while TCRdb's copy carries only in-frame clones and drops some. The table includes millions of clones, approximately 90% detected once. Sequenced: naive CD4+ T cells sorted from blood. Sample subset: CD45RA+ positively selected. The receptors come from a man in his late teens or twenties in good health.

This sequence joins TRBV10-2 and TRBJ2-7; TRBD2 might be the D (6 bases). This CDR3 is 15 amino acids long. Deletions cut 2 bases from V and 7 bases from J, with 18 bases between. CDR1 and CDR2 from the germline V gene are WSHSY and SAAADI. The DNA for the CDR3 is TGCGCCAGCAGTGAGGAAGGGTTTGTTCGGGAGGAGCAGTACTTC. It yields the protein CASSEEGFVREEQYF.

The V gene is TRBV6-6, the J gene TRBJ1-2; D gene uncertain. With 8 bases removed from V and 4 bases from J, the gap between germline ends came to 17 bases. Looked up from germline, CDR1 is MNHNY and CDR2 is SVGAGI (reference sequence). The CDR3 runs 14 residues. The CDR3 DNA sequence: TGTGCCAGCCTTAACCCCAGTTACTTCTATGGCTACACCTTC. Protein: CASLNPSYFYGYTF.

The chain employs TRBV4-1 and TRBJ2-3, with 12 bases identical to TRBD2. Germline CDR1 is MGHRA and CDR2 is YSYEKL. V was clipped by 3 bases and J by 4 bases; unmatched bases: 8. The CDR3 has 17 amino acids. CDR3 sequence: CASSQGLAGGPADTQYF. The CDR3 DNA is TGCGCCAGCAGCCAGGGTCTAGCGGGGGGGCCGGCAGATACGCAGTATTTT.

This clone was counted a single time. CDR3 nucleotides: TGTGCCAGCAGCTCCCGAACAGGGACGACGGGGGGCGGCTACACCTTC. Protein product: CASSSRTGTTGGGYTF. The V gene is TRBV7-8, the J gene TRBJ1-2; D possibly corresponds to TRBD1 (6 bases). The V end lost 4 bases, the J end lost 8 bases, and 23 bases lay between the germline ends. Germline V CDR1 and CDR2: SGHVS, FQNEAQ. This CDR3 is built from 16 residues.

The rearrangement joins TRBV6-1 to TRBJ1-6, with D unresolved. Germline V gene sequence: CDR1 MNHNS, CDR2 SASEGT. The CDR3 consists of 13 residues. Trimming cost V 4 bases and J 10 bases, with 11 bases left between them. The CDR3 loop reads CASSGLDDSPLHF. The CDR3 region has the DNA TGTGCCAGCAGTGGACTGGACGACTCACCCCTCCACTTT.

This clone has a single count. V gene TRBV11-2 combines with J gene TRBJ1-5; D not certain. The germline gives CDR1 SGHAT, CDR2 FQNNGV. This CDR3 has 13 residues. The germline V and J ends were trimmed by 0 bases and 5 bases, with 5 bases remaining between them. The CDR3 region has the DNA TGTGCCAGCAGCTTAGATGTTGATCAGCCCCAGCATTTT. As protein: CASSLDVDQPQHF.

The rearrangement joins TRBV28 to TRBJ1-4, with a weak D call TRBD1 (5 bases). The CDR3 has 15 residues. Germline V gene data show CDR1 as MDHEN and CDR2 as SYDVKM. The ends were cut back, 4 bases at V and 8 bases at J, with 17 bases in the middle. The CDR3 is CASSSPHRLTEKLFF. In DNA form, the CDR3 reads TGTGCCAGCAGTTCTCCCCACAGGCTAACGGAAAAACTGTTTTTT.

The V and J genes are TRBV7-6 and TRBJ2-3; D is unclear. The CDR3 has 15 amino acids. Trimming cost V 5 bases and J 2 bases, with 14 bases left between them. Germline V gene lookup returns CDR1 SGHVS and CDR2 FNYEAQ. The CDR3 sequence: CASSPFLVATDTQYF. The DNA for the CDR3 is TGTGCCAGCAGCCCCTTCCTGGTCGCCACAGATACGCAGTATTTT.

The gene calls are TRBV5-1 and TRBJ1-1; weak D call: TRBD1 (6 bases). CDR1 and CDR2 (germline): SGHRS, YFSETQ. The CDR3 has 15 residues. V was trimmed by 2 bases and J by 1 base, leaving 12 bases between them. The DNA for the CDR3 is TGCGCCAGCAGCTTTGGCCAGGGGTCGAACACTGAAGCTTTCTTT. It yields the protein CASSFGQGSNTEAFF.

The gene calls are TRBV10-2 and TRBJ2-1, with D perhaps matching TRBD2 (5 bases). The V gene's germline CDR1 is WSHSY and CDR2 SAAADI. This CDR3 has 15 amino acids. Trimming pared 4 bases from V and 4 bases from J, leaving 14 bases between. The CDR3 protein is CASSVTRVSYNEQFF. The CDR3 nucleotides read TGCGCCAGCAGTGTTACGCGGGTATCTTACAATGAGCAGTTCTTC.

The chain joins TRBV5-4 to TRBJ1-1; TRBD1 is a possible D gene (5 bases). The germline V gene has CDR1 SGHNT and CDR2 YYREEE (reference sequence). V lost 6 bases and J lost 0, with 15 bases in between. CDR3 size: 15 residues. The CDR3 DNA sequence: TGTGCCAGCAAAAAAATCGACAGCATGAACACTGAAGCTTTCTTT. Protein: CASKKIDSMNTEAFF.

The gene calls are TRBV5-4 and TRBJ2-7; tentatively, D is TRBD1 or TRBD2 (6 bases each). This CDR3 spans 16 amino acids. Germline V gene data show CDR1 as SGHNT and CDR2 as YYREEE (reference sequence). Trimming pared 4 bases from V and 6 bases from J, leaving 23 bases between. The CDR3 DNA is TGTGCCAGCAGCCAAGGGGGTGTGGCGGGATGGGGCGAGCAGTACTTC. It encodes CASSQGGVAGWGEQYF. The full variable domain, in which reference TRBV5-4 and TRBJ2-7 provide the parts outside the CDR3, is ETGVTQSPTHLIKTRGQQVTLRCSSQSGHNTVSWYQQALGQGPQFIFQYYREEENGRGNFPPRFSGLQFPNYSSELNVNALELDDSALYLCASSQGGVAGWGEQYFGPGTRLTVT.

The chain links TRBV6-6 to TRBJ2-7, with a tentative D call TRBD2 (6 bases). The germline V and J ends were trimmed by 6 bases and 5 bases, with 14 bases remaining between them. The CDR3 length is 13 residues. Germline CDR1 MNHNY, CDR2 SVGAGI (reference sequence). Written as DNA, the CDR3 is TGTGCCAGCAGGGTGGGGGGAACTGACGAGCAGTACTTC. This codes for CASRVGGTDEQYF.

CDR3 DNA sequence: TGTGCCAGCAGCCGAGGGGACAGAGGGGGAGAAAAACTGTTTTTT. Translating it yields CASSRGDRGGEKLFF. The V gene is TRBV11-2, the J gene TRBJ1-4; TRBD1 agrees at 7 bases. From germline, CDR1 is SGHAT and CDR2 FQNNGV. J lost 8 bases, V lost 5 bases, and 11 bases had no gene match. The CDR3 is made up of 15 amino acids.

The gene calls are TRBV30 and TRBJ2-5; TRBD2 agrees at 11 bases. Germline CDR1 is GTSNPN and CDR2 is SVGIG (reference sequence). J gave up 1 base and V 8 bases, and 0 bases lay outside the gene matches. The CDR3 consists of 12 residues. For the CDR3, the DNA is TGTGCCGGGACTAGCGGCCAAGAGACCCAGTACTTC. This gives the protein CAGTSGQETQYF.

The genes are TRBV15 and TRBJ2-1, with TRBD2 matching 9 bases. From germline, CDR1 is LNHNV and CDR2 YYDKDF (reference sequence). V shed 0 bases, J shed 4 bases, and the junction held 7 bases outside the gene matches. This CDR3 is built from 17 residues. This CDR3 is CATSRDQKRGAYNEQFF. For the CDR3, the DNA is TGTGCCACCAGCAGAGATCAGAAGCGGGGGGCTTACAATGAGCAGTTCTTC. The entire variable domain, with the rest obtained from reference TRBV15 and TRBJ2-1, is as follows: DAMVIQNPRYQVTQFGKPVTLSCSQTLNHNVMYWYQQKSSQAPKLLFHYYDKDFNNEADTPDNFQSRRPNTSFCFLDIRSPGLGDTAMYLCATSRDQKRGAYNEQFFGPGTRLTVL.

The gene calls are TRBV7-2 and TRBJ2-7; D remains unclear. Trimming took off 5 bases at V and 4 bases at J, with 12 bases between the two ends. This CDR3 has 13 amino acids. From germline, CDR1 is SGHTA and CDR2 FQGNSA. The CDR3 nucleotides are TGTGCCAGCAGCAAGGACCCCTCGTACGAGCAGTACTTC. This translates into CASSKDPSYEQYF. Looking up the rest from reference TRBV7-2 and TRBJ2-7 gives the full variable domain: GAGVSQSPSNKVTEKGKDVELRCDPISGHTALYWYRQSLGQGLEFLIYFQGNSAPDKSGLPSDRFSAERTGGSVSTLTIQRTQQEDSAVYLCASSKDPSYEQYFGPGTRLTVT.

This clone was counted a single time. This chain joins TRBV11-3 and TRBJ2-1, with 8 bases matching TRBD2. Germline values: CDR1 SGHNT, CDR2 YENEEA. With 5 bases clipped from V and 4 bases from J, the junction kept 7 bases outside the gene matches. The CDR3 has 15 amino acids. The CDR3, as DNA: TGTGCCAGCAGCCAAACGGGGGGGAGGTACAATGAGCAGTTCTTC. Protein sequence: CASSQTGGRYNEQFF.

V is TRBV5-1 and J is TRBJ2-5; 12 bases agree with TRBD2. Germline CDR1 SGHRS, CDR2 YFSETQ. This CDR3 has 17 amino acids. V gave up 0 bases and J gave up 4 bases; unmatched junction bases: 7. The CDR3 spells CASSLGLAGVGRETQYF. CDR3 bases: TGCGCCAGCAGCTTGGGACTAGCGGGAGTGGGTAGAGAGACCCAGTACTTC.

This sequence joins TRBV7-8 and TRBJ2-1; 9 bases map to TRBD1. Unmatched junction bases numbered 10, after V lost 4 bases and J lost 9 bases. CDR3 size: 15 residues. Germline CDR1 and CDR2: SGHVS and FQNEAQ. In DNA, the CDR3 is TGTGCCAGCAGCTCTCCGGGACAGGGTTTAGTTGAGCAGTTCTTC. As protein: CASSSPGQGLVEQFF.

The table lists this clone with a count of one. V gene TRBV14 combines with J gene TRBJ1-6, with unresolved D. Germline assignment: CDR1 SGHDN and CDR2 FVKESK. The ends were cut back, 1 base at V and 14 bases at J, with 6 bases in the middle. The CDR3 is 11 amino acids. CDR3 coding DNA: TGTGCCAGCAGCCAAGCTACGGCCCTCCACTTT. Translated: CASSQATALHF.

Here the CDR3 reads CASSPWDGGNSPLHF. The CDR3 region has the DNA TGTGCCAGCAGCCCATGGGACGGTGGGAATTCACCCCTCCACTTT. The chain joins TRBV7-2 to TRBJ1-6, with D perhaps matching TRBD1 (5 bases). From germline, CDR1 is SGHTA and CDR2 FQGNSA. The CDR3 is 15 amino acids. The V gene lost 5 bases and the J gene lost 7 bases, with 15 bases spanning the gap.